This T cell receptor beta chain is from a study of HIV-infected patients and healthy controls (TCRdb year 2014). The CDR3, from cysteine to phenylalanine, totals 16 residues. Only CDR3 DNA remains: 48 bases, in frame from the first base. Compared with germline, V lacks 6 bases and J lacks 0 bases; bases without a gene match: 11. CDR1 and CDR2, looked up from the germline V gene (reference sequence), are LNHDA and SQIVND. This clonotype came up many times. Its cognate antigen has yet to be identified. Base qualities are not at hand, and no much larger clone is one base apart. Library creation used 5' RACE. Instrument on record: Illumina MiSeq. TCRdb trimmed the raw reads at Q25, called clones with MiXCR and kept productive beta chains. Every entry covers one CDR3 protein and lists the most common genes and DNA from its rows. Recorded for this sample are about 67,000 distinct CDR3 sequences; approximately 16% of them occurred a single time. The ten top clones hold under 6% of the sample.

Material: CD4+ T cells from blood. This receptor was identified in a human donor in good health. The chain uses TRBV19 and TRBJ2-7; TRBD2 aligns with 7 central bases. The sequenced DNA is TGTGCCAGTAGCCGGGCTAGCGGAGCGAACTCCTACGAGCAGTACTTC. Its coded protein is CASSRASGANSYEQYF.